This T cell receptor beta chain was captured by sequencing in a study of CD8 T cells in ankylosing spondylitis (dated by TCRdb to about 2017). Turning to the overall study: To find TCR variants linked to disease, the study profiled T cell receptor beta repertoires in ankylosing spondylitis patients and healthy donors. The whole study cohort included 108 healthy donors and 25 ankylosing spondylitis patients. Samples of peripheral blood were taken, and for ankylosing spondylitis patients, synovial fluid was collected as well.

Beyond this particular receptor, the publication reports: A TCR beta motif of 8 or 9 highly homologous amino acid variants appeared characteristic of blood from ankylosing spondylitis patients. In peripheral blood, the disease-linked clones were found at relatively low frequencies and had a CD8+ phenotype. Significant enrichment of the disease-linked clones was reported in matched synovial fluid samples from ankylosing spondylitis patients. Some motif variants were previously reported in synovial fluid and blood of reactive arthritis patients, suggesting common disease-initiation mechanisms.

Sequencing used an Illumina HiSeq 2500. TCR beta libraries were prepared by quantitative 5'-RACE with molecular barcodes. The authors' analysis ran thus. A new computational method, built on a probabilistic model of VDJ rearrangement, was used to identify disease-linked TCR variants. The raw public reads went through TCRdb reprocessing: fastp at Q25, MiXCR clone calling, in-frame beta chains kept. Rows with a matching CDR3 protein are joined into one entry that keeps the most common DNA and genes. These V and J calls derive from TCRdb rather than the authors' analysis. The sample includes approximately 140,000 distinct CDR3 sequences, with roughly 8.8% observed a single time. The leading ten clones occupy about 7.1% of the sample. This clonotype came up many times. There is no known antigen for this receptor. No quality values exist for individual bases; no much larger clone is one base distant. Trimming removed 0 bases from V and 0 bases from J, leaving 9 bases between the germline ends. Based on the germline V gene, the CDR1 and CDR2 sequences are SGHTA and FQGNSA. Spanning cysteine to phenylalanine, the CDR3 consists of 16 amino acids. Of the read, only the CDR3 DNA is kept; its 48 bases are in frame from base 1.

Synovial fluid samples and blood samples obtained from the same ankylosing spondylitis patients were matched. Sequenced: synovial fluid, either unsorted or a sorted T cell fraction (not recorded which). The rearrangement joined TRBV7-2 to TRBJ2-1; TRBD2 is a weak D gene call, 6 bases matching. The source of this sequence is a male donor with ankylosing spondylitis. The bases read TGTGCCAGCAGCTTAGCGGGCGGGAACTCCTACAATGAGCAGTTCTTC. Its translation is CASSLAGGNSYNEQFF. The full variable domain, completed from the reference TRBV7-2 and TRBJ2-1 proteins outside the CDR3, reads GAGVSQSPSNKVTEKGKDVELRCDPISGHTALYWYRQSLGQGLEFLIYFQGNSAPDKSGLPSDRFSAERTGGSVSTLTIQRTQQEDSAVYLCASSLAGGNSYNEQFFGPGTRLTVL.